This T cell receptor (beta chain) came from a study of shared clonotypes between healthy human individuals. This clone was seen a handful of times. The germline V and J ends were trimmed by 6 bases and 2 bases, with 13 bases remaining between them. This CDR3 is 13 amino acids long. Germline lookup yields CDR1 GTSNPN and CDR2 SVGIG (reference sequence). This table comes from immunoSEQ multiplex PCR, and its TCRdb copy is limited to in-frame clones, with some not included. The sample yields about 2.5 million clones, 85% to 95% seen once. This clonotype was obtained from a man younger than 35 in good health. Some clones in this sample may be carry-over from other donors' samples. The material sequenced was naive CD4+ T cells from PBMCs. Subset reported: CD45RA+ positively selected. The genes are TRBV30 and TRBJ1-1; D perhaps matches TRBD1 (5 bases). CDR3 sequence: CACTRQLNTEAFF. The DNA of the CDR3 is TGTGCCTGCACGAGACAGTTAAACACTGAAGCTTTCTTT.